Below are 32 T cell receptor beta chains sequenced from a single sample in a study of response to subunit inactivated influenza vaccine. TCRdb redid the calling of the RT-PCR reads with MiXCR, one entry per CDR3 protein. The data contain roughly 160,000 distinct CDR3 sequences, about 10% of them singletons. This sample comprised CD8+ T cells sorted from PBMCs, obtained around 25 months after vaccination. Every receptor here comes from a man between 50 and 69 years old who received an inactivated influenza vaccine.

This chain links TRBV4-2 with TRBJ2-1; D not certain. Trimming pared 1 base from V and 0 bases from J, leaving 10 bases between. CDR1 is LGHNA, CDR2 YNFKEQ, per germline. The CDR3 extends over 16 amino acids. CDR3 region: CASSQGGLTSYNEQFF. The CDR3 DNA is TGTGCCAGCAGCCAAGGGGGTCTGACCTCCTACAATGAGCAGTTCTTC.

As concerns this clonotype: It may be a read error: a sequence one base away is much more abundant. The DNA for the CDR3 is TGTGCCAGCAGATTATCTCTAGGTTACTACGAGCAGTACTTC. Translation gives CASRLSLGYYEQYF. This chain connects TRBV28 to TRBJ2-7; no clear D gene. Per the germline V gene, CDR1 is MDHEN and CDR2 is SYDVKM. The CDR3 sequence is 14 residues long.

This clonotype was recorded a few times. CDR3 nucleotides: TGTGCCAGCAGCCAAAACCGCATCTTGCGGGTAGACCAGCCCCAGCATTTT. It specifies CASSQNRILRVDQPQHF. This rearrangement joins TRBV27 to TRBJ1-5, with no clear D. This CDR3 has 17 amino acids. Germline CDR1 reads MNHEY; CDR2 reads SMNVEV (reference sequence). Between the trimmed V and J ends, which lost 6 bases and 7 bases, there was a span of 25 bases.

This clonotype was seen a handful of times. This chain links TRBV20-1 with TRBJ2-7; 8 bases fit TRBD1. Germline CDR1 reads DFQATT; CDR2 reads SNEGSKA (reference sequence). The length of the CDR3 is 13 residues. The V and J ends lost 5 bases and 5 bases, in that order; junction bases with no gene match: 8. The CDR3 loop is CSAEDREVDEQYF. In DNA, the CDR3 is TGCAGTGCTGAGGACAGGGAAGTCGACGAGCAGTACTTC.

The gene calls are TRBV9 and TRBJ2-2; 8 bases match TRBD2. Germline V gene sequence: CDR1 SGDLS, CDR2 YYNGEE. The length of the CDR3 is 14 residues. With V trimmed by 6 bases and J by 6 bases, 7 bases remained unmatched. Here the CDR3 reads CASTQLAVAGELFF. The CDR3 nucleotides read TGTGCCAGCACCCAACTAGCGGTTGCCGGGGAGCTGTTTTTT. Combining the CDR3 with reference TRBV9 and TRBJ2-2 gives the whole variable domain DSGVTQTPKHLITATGQRVTLRCSPRSGDLSVYWYQQSLDQGLQFLIQYYNGEERAKGNILERFSAQQFPDLHSELNLSSLELGDSALYFCASTQLAVAGELFFGEGSRLTVL.

J is TRBJ2-7 and V is TRBV6-1; 9 positions match TRBD1. The V and J ends lost 6 bases and 6 bases, in that order; junction bases with no gene match: 15. The CDR3 is 16 amino acids. Germline V gene sequence: CDR1 MNHNS, CDR2 SASEGT. As DNA, the CDR3 is TGTGCCAGCAGCCCCCCGGGGGGACAGGGAACTGGCGAGCAGTACTTC. Its protein is CASSPPGGQGTGEQYF.

The chain recombines TRBV7-8 with TRBJ2-4; D is unclear. Trimming removed 8 bases from V and 0 bases from J, with 11 bases in between. Germline lookup yields CDR1 SGHVS and CDR2 FQNEAQ. The CDR3 is 14 amino acids. The CDR3 coding sequence is TGTGCCAGCGCGATAACCGAAGCCAAAAACATTCAGTACTTC. Translation gives CASAITEAKNIQYF.

In its sample, this clonotype was seen a few times. This rearrangement joins TRBV6-1 to TRBJ2-7, with D uncertain. The ends were cut back, 7 bases at V and 4 bases at J, with 8 bases in the middle. The length of the CDR3 is 11 residues. Germline V lookup: CDR1 MNHNS, CDR2 SASEGT. Written as DNA, the CDR3 is TGTGCCAGCACCGCCGGATACGAGCAGTACTTC. Translated, it gives CASTAGYEQYF.

In this sample, this clonotype turned up a few times. The chain couples TRBV14 to TRBJ2-2, with TRBD2 identical over 11 bases. J was trimmed by 1 base and V by 4 bases; bases with no gene match: 8. The length of the CDR3 is 18 residues. The germline gives CDR1 SGHDN, CDR2 FVKESK. The DNA for the CDR3 is TGTGCCAGCAGCCCGGGACTAGCGGACCACCAGAACACCGGGGAGCTGTTTTTT. Protein product: CASSPGLADHQNTGELFF.

This clonotype was seen more than once but under ten times. The chain couples TRBV30 to TRBJ2-7; no clear D. This CDR3 spans 12 amino acids. Germline values: CDR1 GTSNPN, CDR2 SVGIG (reference sequence). V was shortened by 1 base and J by 1 base, with 5 bases between the two germline ends. The CDR3 here is CAWSGGSYEQYF. For the CDR3, the DNA is TGTGCCTGGAGTGGCGGTTCCTACGAGCAGTACTTC. Full variable domain (remainder filled in from reference TRBV30 and TRBJ2-7): SQTIHQWPATLVQPVGSPLSLECTVEGTSNPNLYWYRQAAGRGLQLLFYSVGIGQISSEVPQNLSASRPQDRQFILSSKKLLLSDSGFYLCAWSGGSYEQYFGPGTRLTVT.

This sequence joins TRBV2 and TRBJ1-1; D is possibly TRBD1 (6 bases). V was trimmed by 5 bases and J by 6 bases, leaving 16 bases between them. Looked up from germline, CDR1 is SNHLY and CDR2 is FYNNEI. The CDR3 is made up of 14 amino acids. In DNA, the CDR3 is TGTGCCAGCAGTCACTCGACAGGCCAGGCTGAAGCTTTCTTT. Its translation: CASSHSTGQAEAFF.

This clonotype was seen at least ten times. The J gene is TRBJ1-1, the V gene TRBV20-1; D gene unclear. The germline gives CDR1 DFQATT, CDR2 SNEGSKA (reference sequence). V was pared by 1 base and J by 6 bases, with 12 bases between. The CDR3 length is 13 residues. The DNA of the CDR3 is TGCAGTGCTAGAGTCTTGAATAGGGCTGAAGCTTTCTTT. This sequence encodes CSARVLNRAEAFF.

This clonotype is deemed large (0.1 to 1%). The V gene is TRBV7-2, the J gene TRBJ2-2, with no clear D. The CDR3 spans 14 residues. V was pared by 1 base and J by 4 bases, with 7 bases between. Germline V lookup: CDR1 SGHTA, CDR2 FQGNSA. The CDR3 DNA follows: TGTGCCAGCAGCTTAGGGTGGGGCACCGGGGAGCTGTTTTTT. Amino acid sequence: CASSLGWGTGELFF.

In its sample, this clonotype was seen a few times. The gene calls are TRBV11-2 and TRBJ2-1; 7 nucleotides line up with TRBD1. The CDR3 runs to 14 residues. The V gene's germline CDR1 is SGHAT and CDR2 FQNNGV. Germline trimming cut 2 bases from V and 5 bases from J; bases unmatched to any gene: 3. The CDR3 DNA is TGTGCCAGCAGCTTAATTACAGGGGACAATGAGCAGTTCTTC. This codes for CASSLITGDNEQFF.

This chain connects TRBV27 to TRBJ2-1; 9 bases are shared with TRBD2. CDR3 length equals 14 residues. Germline trimming cut 2 bases from V and 9 bases from J; bases unmatched to any gene: 5. Germline CDR1 and CDR2: MNHEY and SMNVEV (reference sequence). CDR3 in amino acids: CASSLGGGAVEQFF. The CDR3 nucleotides are TGTGCCAGCAGTTTAGGCGGGGGGGCCGTTGAGCAGTTCTTC.

The V gene is TRBV30, the J gene TRBJ2-5; D call uncertain. This CDR3 is 11 amino acids long. Per the germline V gene, CDR1 is GTSNPN and CDR2 is SVGIG (reference sequence). With 0 bases removed from V and 5 bases from J, the gap between germline ends came to 4 bases. The CDR3 bases are TGTGCCTGGAGTGTACCGGAGACCCAGTACTTC. It codes for CAWSVPETQYF.

The V call is TRBV4-2, the J call TRBJ1-2; 8 positions match TRBD1. CDR3 length: 14 residues. Trimming took 3 bases from V and 6 from J; bases not matched to a gene: 6. Germline V gene sequence: CDR1 LGHNA, CDR2 YNFKEQ. The CDR3 nucleotides read TGTGCCAGCAGCCACCCCGGACAGGGAGATGGCTACACCTTC. Its translation is CASSHPGQGDGYTF.

There are a few counts of this clonotype. The V gene is TRBV20-1, the J gene TRBJ2-7, with D perhaps TRBD1 (6 bases). There are 14 residues in the CDR3. V dropped 6 bases and J dropped 0 bases, with 15 bases sitting between them. CDR1 and CDR2 (germline): DFQATT, SNEGSKA (reference sequence). DNA of the CDR3: TGCAGTGCGGGGGCGTCCATCCCCTCCTACGAGCAGTACTTC. This sequence encodes CSAGASIPSYEQYF.

There are a few counts of this clonotype. V and J are TRBV25-1 and TRBJ2-5, with D maybe TRBD2 (6 bases). The CDR3 spans 14 residues. Germline CDR1 and CDR2: MGHDK and SYGVNS. V was pared by 4 bases and J by 3 bases, with 12 bases between. The CDR3 DNA follows: TGTGCCAGCAGTGTTTACGGAGGGGAAGAGACCCAGTACTTC. Translated, it gives CASSVYGGEETQYF.

This clonotype was detected many times. V and J are TRBV5-5 and TRBJ1-6, with D hard to call. From germline, CDR1 is SGHKS and CDR2 YYEKEE (reference sequence). V lost 1 base and J 8 bases, leaving 16 bases between the germline ends. This CDR3 is built from 16 residues. CDR3 in amino acids: CASSLYEVRRYSPLHF. DNA for the CDR3: TGTGCCAGCAGCTTGTATGAAGTCAGGCGATATTCACCCCTCCACTTT.

This chain uses TRBV21-1 with TRBJ2-1; the D call of TRBD1 is as the table states it, not checked on the DNA. TRBV21-1 is a pseudogene segment. The CDR3 runs to 16 residues. Here the CDR3 reads CASSKGGQGKSNEQFF. The CDR3 bases are TGTGCCAGCAGCAAAGGCGGACAGGGGAAGTCCAATGAGCAGTTCTTC.

This clonotype was detected many times. V is TRBV29-1 and J is TRBJ2-5; D remains ambiguous. Deletions cut 3 bases from V and 1 base from J, with 15 bases between. Germline V CDR1 and CDR2: SQVTM, ANQGSEA. The CDR3 sequence is 15 residues long. CDR3 in amino acids: CSVDPSTVLQETQYF. Written as DNA, the CDR3 is TGCAGCGTTGATCCCTCTACGGTACTCCAAGAGACCCAGTACTTC. The whole variable domain, filled in from reference TRBV29-1 and TRBJ2-5, reads SAVISQKPSRDICQRGTSLTIQCQVDSQVTMMFWYRQQPGQSLTLIATANQGSEATYESGFVIDKFPISRPNLTFSTLTVSNMSPEDSSIYLCSVDPSTVLQETQYFGPGTRLLVL.

V gene TRBV5-8 combines with J gene TRBJ2-1; D possibly corresponds to TRBD2 (5 bases). Trimming took 4 bases from V and 4 from J, leaving 21 bases between them. Germline values: CDR1 SGHTS, CDR2 YDEGEE. This CDR3 region has 17 residues. CDR3 in DNA: TGTGCCAGCAGCAGACTACGAGGTTATTCGGCATACAATGAGCAGTTCTTC. Protein: CASSRLRGYSAYNEQFF.

The chain uses TRBV2 and TRBJ2-1; possible D gene TRBD2, 6 bases. Germline V gene data show CDR1 as SNHLY and CDR2 as FYNNEI. The CDR3 is made up of 15 amino acids. With 4 bases removed from V and 1 base from J, the gap between germline ends came to 11 bases. CDR3 amino acids: CASSGPGLSYNEQFF. CDR3 nucleotides: TGTGCCAGCAGTGGACCGGGACTTTCCTACAATGAGCAGTTCTTC.

This clonotype has only a few counts. The chain has TRBV7-9 and TRBJ2-5, with 12 bases matching TRBD2. The CDR3 length is 16 residues. Trimming at V came to 5 bases and at J to 5 bases, leaving 9 bases not matched to a gene. The germline V gene encodes CDR1 SEHNR and CDR2 FQNEAQ (reference sequence). CDR3 sequence: CASSPGLAGSVETQYF. CDR3 nucleotides: TGTGCCAGCAGCCCAGGACTAGCGGGGTCTGTGGAGACCCAGTACTTC.

The genes are TRBV9 and TRBJ2-7; D gene unclear. Germline loops: CDR1 SGDLS, CDR2 YYNGEE. CDR3 length equals 16 residues. Trimming pared 4 bases from V and 0 bases from J, leaving 17 bases between. CDR3 coding DNA: TGTGCCAGCAGCCCCCGTTTGCAGGCTACCTCCTACGAGCAGTACTTC. Protein product: CASSPRLQATSYEQYF.

The chain has TRBV6-4 and TRBJ2-1, with D uncertain. V dropped 6 bases and J dropped 5 bases, with 11 bases sitting between them. The CDR3 extends over 13 amino acids. Germline V gives CDR1 MRHNA, CDR2 SNTAGT. The CDR3 protein is CASSYSADNEQFF. CDR3 bases: TGTGCCAGCAGCTACTCGGCAGACAATGAGCAGTTCTTC.

This clonotype was seen many times. The chain uses TRBV13 and TRBJ1-1; the D is unclear. Germline CDR1 is PRHDT and CDR2 is FYEKMQ (reference sequence). The CDR3 contains 13 residues. V was trimmed by 1 base and J by 6 bases, leaving 9 bases between them. The CDR3 DNA sequence: TGTGCCAGCAGCTTAGCGTCGAGCCCTGAAGCTTTCTTT. As protein: CASSLASSPEAFF.

There are many counts of this clonotype. The chain uses TRBV6-1 and TRBJ1-6; D uncertain. The CDR3 totals 14 residues. Germline assignment: CDR1 MNHNS and CDR2 SASEGT. With 5 bases removed from V and 7 bases from J, the gap between germline ends came to 12 bases. The CDR3 DNA follows: TGTGCCAGCAGTCCGTCTTGGAAGAATTCACCCCTCCACTTT. Amino acids: CASSPSWKNSPLHF.

The chain is built from TRBV20-1 and TRBJ2-7, with unresolved D. Germline CDR1 is DFQATT and CDR2 is SNEGSKA (reference sequence). V gave up 6 bases and J gave up 0 bases, with 18 bases separating them. The length of the CDR3 is 15 residues. CDR3 in DNA: TGCAGTGCCGAGGATGTTGCAGTAAGCTCCTACGAGCAGTACTTC. Translating gives CSAEDVAVSSYEQYF.

A note on this clonotype: A much larger clone differs from this one at a single base, so this may be a read error. The chain recombines TRBV19 with TRBJ1-1; a possible D gene is TRBD1 (6 bases). CDR1 is LNHDA and CDR2 is SQIVND in the germline V gene (reference sequence). CDR3 size: 15 residues. The CDR3 coding sequence is TGTGCCAGTAGTGACAGGATCCTAATGAACACTGGAGCTTTCTTT. It yields the protein CASSDRILMNTGAFF. The whole variable domain, remainder taken from reference TRBV19 and TRBJ1-1, is DGGITQSPKYLFRKEGQNVTLSCEQNLNHDAMYWYRQDPGQGLRLIYYSQIVNDFQKGDIAEGYSVSREKKESFPLTVTSAQKNPTAFYLCASSDRILMNTGAFFGQGTRLTVV.

This clonotype was detected ten times or more. The CDR3 coding sequence is TGTGCCAGCTCACCAAAAATCGGAGGTGAAGCTTTCTTT. Translation: CASSPKIGGEAFF. The rearrangement uses TRBV18 and TRBJ1-1; D is undetermined. V dropped 2 bases and J dropped 7 bases, with 11 bases sitting between them. The CDR3 has 13 residues. CDR1 is KGHSH and CDR2 is LQKENI in the germline V gene.